This is a list of T cell receptor beta chains from one sample in a study of PD-L1 blockade in urothelial cancer. Sequencing was performed with immunoSEQ multiplex PCR; in TCRdb, only in-frame clones are kept and a portion is missing. This table holds around 110,000 clones, less than 95% found once. Sequences were derived from PBMCs, sampled around atezolizumab (anti-PD-L1) treatment. The receptors originated from a man aged 55-75 years with urothelial cancer. Both conserved end residues are part of each CDR3. The order of the fields is D gene, clone size, J gene, V gene, CDR3 protein, CDR3 DNA. The D gene is left open where the match is weak. Clone size, where shown, is once, few, many, or a class for clones that have expanded.

d_call: TRBD2; clone_size: -; j_call: TRBJ2-7; v_call: TRBV4-1; cdr3_aa: CASRQTSAAGEQYF; cdr3_nt: TGCGCCAGCAGGCAAACTAGCGCAGCCGGCGAGCAGTACTTC
d_call: -; clone_size: -; j_call: TRBJ1-2; v_call: TRBV21-1; cdr3_aa: CASSPPTGGGYTF; cdr3_nt: TGTGCCAGCAGCCCACCGACAGGGGGTGGCTACACCTTC
d_call: -; clone_size: -; j_call: TRBJ2-7; v_call: TRBV6-4; cdr3_aa: CASSADPGIGKNEQYF; cdr3_nt: TGTGCCAGCAGTGCCGATCCGGGTATCGGAAAAAACGAGCAGTACTTC
d_call: -; clone_size: -; j_call: TRBJ2-2; v_call: TRBV10-1; cdr3_aa: CASSAGSNTGELFF; cdr3_nt: TGCGCCAGCAGTGCGGGGTCGAACACCGGGGAGCTGTTTTTT
d_call: -; clone_size: once; j_call: TRBJ2-7; v_call: TRBV28; cdr3_aa: CASSSTGIYEQYF; cdr3_nt: TGTGCCAGCAGTTCCACAGGAATCTACGAGCAGTACTTC
d_call: TRBD2; clone_size: few; j_call: TRBJ2-1; v_call: TRBV10-2; cdr3_aa: CASSERLAGAEFF; cdr3_nt: TGCGCCAGCAGTGAGCGACTAGCGGGAGCCGAGTTCTTC
d_call: -; clone_size: once; j_call: TRBJ2-5; v_call: TRBV27; cdr3_aa: CARGICRDQDRAIETQYF; cdr3_nt: TGTGCCAGGGGGATTTGCAGGGATCAGGATAGAGCGATAGAGACCCAGTACTTC
d_call: -; clone_size: -; j_call: TRBJ2-1; v_call: TRBV5-4; cdr3_aa: CASSFYSGGSGYREFF; cdr3_nt: TGTGCCAGCAGCTTTTATAGCGGTGGGAGTGGGTATCGGGAGTTCTTC
d_call: TRBD1; clone_size: -; j_call: TRBJ2-7; v_call: TRBV5-1; cdr3_aa: CASSSGTGRYEQYF; cdr3_nt: TGCGCCAGCAGCTCCGGGACAGGGAGGTACGAGCAGTACTTC
d_call: TRBD1; clone_size: -; j_call: TRBJ2-3; v_call: TRBV25-1; cdr3_aa: CASSLSTGMTDTQYF; cdr3_nt: TGTGCCAGCAGTCTATCGACAGGGATGACAGATACGCAGTATTTT
d_call: -; clone_size: -; j_call: TRBJ2-2; v_call: TRBV6-6; cdr3_aa: CASSYSGTKAGELFF; cdr3_nt: TGTGCCAGCAGTTATTCCGGGACAAAAGCCGGGGAGCTGTTTTTT
d_call: TRBD2; clone_size: -; j_call: TRBJ2-1; v_call: TRBV4-3; cdr3_aa: CASRRTSGRASYNEQFF; cdr3_nt: TGCGCCAGCAGACGGACTAGCGGGAGGGCCTCCTACAATGAGCAGTTCTTC
d_call: -; clone_size: -; j_call: TRBJ1-4; v_call: TRBV9; cdr3_aa: CASSVAQGTPNEKLFF; cdr3_nt: TGTGCCAGCAGCGTAGCTCAGGGCACACCTAATGAAAAACTGTTTTTT
d_call: TRBD2; clone_size: -; j_call: TRBJ2-1; v_call: TRBV7-9; cdr3_aa: CASRGGGSRGEQFF; cdr3_nt: TGTGCCAGCAGGGGAGGCGGGAGCCGGGGTGAGCAGTTCTTC
d_call: -; clone_size: -; j_call: TRBJ1-1; v_call: TRBV28; cdr3_aa: CASSVGSRNTEAFF; cdr3_nt: TGTGCCAGCAGTGTCGGATCTAGGAACACTGAAGCTTTCTTT
d_call: TRBD2; clone_size: -; j_call: TRBJ2-5; v_call: TRBV7-8; cdr3_aa: CASSLSGREYF; cdr3_nt: TGTGCCAGCAGCTTAAGCGGGAGGGAGTACTTC
d_call: TRBD1; clone_size: -; j_call: TRBJ1-5; v_call: TRBV19; cdr3_aa: CASSKLSIRGIGNQPQHF; cdr3_nt: TGTGCCAGTAGTAAACTCTCTATCAGGGGGATTGGCAATCAGCCCCAGCATTTT
d_call: TRBD2; clone_size: -; j_call: TRBJ2-3; v_call: TRBV15; cdr3_aa: CATSSRLAGGTDTQYF; cdr3_nt: TGTGCCACCAGCAGTCGACTAGCGGGAGGCACAGATACGCAGTATTTT
d_call: -; clone_size: -; j_call: TRBJ2-3; v_call: TRBV4-3; cdr3_aa: CASSQAGATTDTQYF; cdr3_nt: TGCGCCAGCAGCCAAGCGGGAGCCACCACAGATACGCAGTATTTT
d_call: -; clone_size: -; j_call: TRBJ2-5; v_call: TRBV15; cdr3_aa: CATSRDEETQYF; cdr3_nt: TGTGCCACCAGCAGAGACGAAGAGACCCAGTACTTC
d_call: TRBD2; clone_size: -; j_call: TRBJ2-1; v_call: TRBV11-2; cdr3_aa: CASSFGLAGHEQFF; cdr3_nt: TGTGCCAGCAGCTTTGGACTAGCGGGGCATGAGCAGTTCTTC
d_call: -; clone_size: -; j_call: TRBJ2-5; v_call: TRBV29-1; cdr3_aa: CSVEGNSGETQYF; cdr3_nt: TGCAGCGTGGAGGGGAATTCGGGGGAGACCCAGTACTTC
d_call: TRBD1; clone_size: -; j_call: TRBJ1-5; v_call: TRBV7-3; cdr3_aa: CASSSGQGGSNQPQHF; cdr3_nt: TGTGCCAGCAGCTCGGGACAGGGTGGCAGCAATCAGCCCCAGCATTTT
d_call: -; clone_size: -; j_call: TRBJ1-4; v_call: TRBV6-5; cdr3_aa: CATGSLGREKLFF; cdr3_nt: TGTGCCACCGGTTCCCTGGGCAGGGAAAAACTGTTTTTT
d_call: TRBD2; clone_size: -; j_call: TRBJ2-5; v_call: TRBV11-2; cdr3_aa: CASSLDAIGRAIRQETQYF; cdr3_nt: TGTGCCAGCAGCTTAGATGCAATCGGGAGGGCGATCCGACAAGAGACCCAGTACTTC
d_call: TRBD2; clone_size: -; j_call: TRBJ2-1; v_call: TRBV29-1; cdr3_aa: CSVVGGGSYNEQFF; cdr3_nt: TGCAGCGTTGTGGGGGGGGGCTCCTACAATGAGCAGTTCTTC
d_call: -; clone_size: -; j_call: TRBJ1-6; v_call: TRBV6-5; cdr3_aa: CASKQGSYNSPLHF; cdr3_nt: TGTGCCAGCAAACAGGGATCCTATAATTCACCCCTCCACTTT
d_call: -; clone_size: -; j_call: TRBJ2-2; v_call: TRBV19; cdr3_aa: CASSSGQYTGELFF; cdr3_nt: TGTGCCAGTAGTAGTGGACAGTACACCGGGGAGCTGTTTTTT
d_call: TRBD1; clone_size: -; j_call: TRBJ2-7; v_call: TRBV18; cdr3_aa: CASSHGTDTYEQYF; cdr3_nt: TGTGCCAGCTCACACGGGACAGATACCTACGAGCAGTACTTC
d_call: TRBD1; clone_size: -; j_call: TRBJ2-7; v_call: TRBV6-5; cdr3_aa: CASSYHPGQGWYEQYF; cdr3_nt: TGTGCCAGCAGTTATCATCCGGGACAGGGATGGTACGAGCAGTACTTC
d_call: TRBD1; clone_size: -; j_call: TRBJ2-1; v_call: TRBV7-9; cdr3_aa: CASSPTGGGGNEQFF; cdr3_nt: TGTGCCAGCAGCCCCACAGGGGGCGGGGGCAATGAGCAGTTCTTC
d_call: TRBD1; clone_size: -; j_call: TRBJ2-5; v_call: TRBV5-1; cdr3_aa: CASSMDRGETQYF; cdr3_nt: TGCGCCAGCAGCATGGACAGGGGAGAGACCCAGTACTTC
d_call: -; clone_size: -; j_call: TRBJ1-4; v_call: TRBV18; cdr3_aa: CASSRSSGEKLFF; cdr3_nt: TGTGCCAGCTCCCGGTCAAGCGGCGAAAAACTGTTTTTT
d_call: -; clone_size: -; j_call: TRBJ2-2; v_call: TRBV29-1; cdr3_aa: CSAARGGDTGELFF; cdr3_nt: TGCAGCGCCGCGAGGGGGGGGGACACCGGGGAGCTGTTTTTT
d_call: -; clone_size: -; j_call: TRBJ2-7; v_call: TRBV2; cdr3_aa: CASWAGYSYEQYF; cdr3_nt: TGTGCCAGCTGGGCGGGGTACTCCTACGAGCAGTACTTC
d_call: -; clone_size: -; j_call: TRBJ2-3; v_call: TRBV5-1; cdr3_aa: CASSGTGFTSTDTQYF; cdr3_nt: TGCGCCAGCAGCGGCACAGGGTTTACAAGCACAGATACGCAGTATTTT
d_call: -; clone_size: -; j_call: TRBJ2-3; v_call: TRBV7-2; cdr3_aa: CASSLSRLSTDTQYF; cdr3_nt: TGTGCCAGCAGCTTATCTAGACTTAGCACAGATACGCAGTATTTT
d_call: -; clone_size: -; j_call: TRBJ1-5; v_call: TRBV6-1; cdr3_aa: CASSPWRRDQPQHF; cdr3_nt: TGTGCCAGCAGTCCCTGGAGGAGGGATCAGCCCCAGCATTTT
d_call: -; clone_size: -; j_call: TRBJ1-2; v_call: TRBV6-5; cdr3_aa: CASSSGGGYGYTF; cdr3_nt: TGTGCCAGCAGTTCTGGGGGAGGTTATGGCTACACCTTC
d_call: TRBD1; clone_size: once; j_call: TRBJ2-5; v_call: TRBV29-1; cdr3_aa: CSVGIGTGEGETQYF; cdr3_nt: TGCAGCGTTGGTATCGGGACAGGGGAGGGGGAGACCCAGTACTTC
d_call: -; clone_size: -; j_call: TRBJ1-5; v_call: TRBV5-8; cdr3_aa: CASSFEILTGSPSNQPQHF; cdr3_nt: TGTGCCAGCAGCTTTGAAATTCTTACCGGGAGTCCTAGTAATCAGCCCCAGCATTTT
d_call: TRBD1; clone_size: -; j_call: TRBJ2-5; v_call: TRBV28; cdr3_aa: CASSLIRGGAETQYF; cdr3_nt: TGTGCCAGCAGTTTAATCCGAGGGGGCGCGGAGACCCAGTACTTC
d_call: TRBD1; clone_size: -; j_call: TRBJ1-4; v_call: TRBV27; cdr3_aa: CASSSRDRGLSSEKLFF; cdr3_nt: TGTGCCAGCAGTAGCCGGGACAGGGGGCTTTCGTCTGAAAAACTGTTTTTT
d_call: -; clone_size: -; j_call: TRBJ2-7; v_call: TRBV5-1; cdr3_aa: CASSPITFYEQYF; cdr3_nt: TGCGCCAGCAGCCCAATCACTTTCTACGAGCAGTACTTC
d_call: -; clone_size: -; j_call: TRBJ1-1; v_call: TRBV2; cdr3_aa: CASSERVVAFF; cdr3_nt: TGTGCCAGCAGTGAACGGGTTGTAGCTTTCTTT
d_call: TRBD2; clone_size: -; j_call: TRBJ2-1; v_call: TRBV19; cdr3_aa: CASIGSGGANSYNEQFF; cdr3_nt: TGTGCCAGTATAGGTAGCGGGGGGGCAAACTCCTACAATGAGCAGTTCTTC
d_call: -; clone_size: -; j_call: TRBJ1-5; v_call: TRBV5-8; cdr3_aa: CASSLRGHGVNQPQHF; cdr3_nt: TGTGCCAGCAGCTTAAGGGGTCACGGAGTCAATCAGCCCCAGCATTTT
d_call: -; clone_size: few; j_call: TRBJ2-2; v_call: TRBV7-2; cdr3_aa: CASSTSPGELFF; cdr3_nt: TGTGCCAGCAGCACATCCCCCGGGGAGCTGTTTTTT
d_call: TRBD2; clone_size: -; j_call: TRBJ2-3; v_call: TRBV6-4; cdr3_aa: CASSDGTSGTDTQYF; cdr3_nt: TGTGCCAGCAGTGACGGGACTAGCGGCACAGATACGCAGTATTTT
d_call: -; clone_size: -; j_call: TRBJ2-5; v_call: TRBV29-1; cdr3_aa: CSVVLQETQYF; cdr3_nt: TGCAGCGTTGTTCTTCAAGAGACCCAGTACTTC
d_call: -; clone_size: -; j_call: TRBJ2-7; v_call: TRBV7-2; cdr3_aa: CASSLGGQTQYF; cdr3_nt: TGTGCCAGCAGCTTAGGAGGTCAGACGCAGTACTTC
d_call: -; clone_size: -; j_call: TRBJ2-7; v_call: TRBV6-5; cdr3_aa: CASTADSTPYEQYF; cdr3_nt: TGTGCCAGCACCGCGGACTCGACCCCCTACGAGCAGTACTTC
d_call: -; clone_size: -; j_call: TRBJ2-3; v_call: TRBV11-2; cdr3_aa: CASSPRAGAVDTQYF; cdr3_nt: TGTGCCAGCAGCCCCAGGGCGGGGGCGGTGGATACGCAGTATTTT